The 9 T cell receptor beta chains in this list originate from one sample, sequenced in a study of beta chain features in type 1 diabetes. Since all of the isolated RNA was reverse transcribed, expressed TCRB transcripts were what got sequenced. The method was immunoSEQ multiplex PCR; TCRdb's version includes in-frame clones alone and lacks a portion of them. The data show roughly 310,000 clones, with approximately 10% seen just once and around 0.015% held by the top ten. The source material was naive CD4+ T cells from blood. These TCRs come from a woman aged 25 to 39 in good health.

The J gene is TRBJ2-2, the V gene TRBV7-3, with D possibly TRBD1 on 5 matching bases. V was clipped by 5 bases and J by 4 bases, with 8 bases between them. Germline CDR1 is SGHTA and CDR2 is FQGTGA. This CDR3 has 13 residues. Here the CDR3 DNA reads TGTGCCAGCAGCAGGGGTAGCACCGGGGAGCTGTTTTTT. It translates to CASSRGSTGELFF.

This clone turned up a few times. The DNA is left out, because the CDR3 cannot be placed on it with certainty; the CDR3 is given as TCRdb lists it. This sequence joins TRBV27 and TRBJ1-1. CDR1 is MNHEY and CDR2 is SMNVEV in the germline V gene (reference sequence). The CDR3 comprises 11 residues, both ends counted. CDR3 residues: CADRYSCGAFF.

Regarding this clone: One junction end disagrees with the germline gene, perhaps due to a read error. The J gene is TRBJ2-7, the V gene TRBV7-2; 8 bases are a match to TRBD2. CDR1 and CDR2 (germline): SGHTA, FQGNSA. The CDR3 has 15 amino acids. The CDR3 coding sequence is TGTGCCAGCATCTTAGCGGGGACTGGCTCCTACGAGCAGTACTTC. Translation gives CASILAGTGSYEQYF.

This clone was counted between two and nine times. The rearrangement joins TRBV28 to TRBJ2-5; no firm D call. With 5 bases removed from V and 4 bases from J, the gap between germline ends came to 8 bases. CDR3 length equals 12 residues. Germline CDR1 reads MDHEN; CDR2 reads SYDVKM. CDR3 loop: CASSPRAETQYF. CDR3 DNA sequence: TGTGCCAGCAGTCCACGCGCAGAGACCCAGTACTTC.

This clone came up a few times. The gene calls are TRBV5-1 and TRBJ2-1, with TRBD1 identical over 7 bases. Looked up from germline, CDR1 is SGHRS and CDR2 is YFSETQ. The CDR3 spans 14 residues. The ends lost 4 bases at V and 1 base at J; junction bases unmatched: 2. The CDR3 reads CASSQGQSYNEQFF. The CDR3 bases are TGCGCCAGCAGCCAGGGACAGTCCTACAATGAGCAGTTCTTC.

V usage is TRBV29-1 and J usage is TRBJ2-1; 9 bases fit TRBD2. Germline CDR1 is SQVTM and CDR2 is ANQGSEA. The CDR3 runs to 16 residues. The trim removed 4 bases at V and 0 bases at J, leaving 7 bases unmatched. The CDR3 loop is CSVAGLAGSSYNEQFF. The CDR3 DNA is TGCAGCGTTGCTGGCCTAGCGGGAAGCTCCTACAATGAGCAGTTCTTC.

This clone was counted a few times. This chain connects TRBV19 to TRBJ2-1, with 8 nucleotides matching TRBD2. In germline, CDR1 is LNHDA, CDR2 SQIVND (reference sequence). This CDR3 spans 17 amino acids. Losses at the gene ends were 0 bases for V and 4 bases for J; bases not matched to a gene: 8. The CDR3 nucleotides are TGTGCCAGTAGTATAGACCCCGCGCAGCGGGGGTACAATGAGCAGTTCTTC. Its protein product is CASSIDPAQRGYNEQFF.

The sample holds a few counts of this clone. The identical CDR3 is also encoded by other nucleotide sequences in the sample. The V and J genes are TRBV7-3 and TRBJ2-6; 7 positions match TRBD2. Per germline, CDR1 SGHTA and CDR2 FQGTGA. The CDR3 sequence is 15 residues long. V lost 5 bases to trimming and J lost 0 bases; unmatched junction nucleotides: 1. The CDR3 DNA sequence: TGTGCCAGCAGCCCGGGGGGCTCTGGGGCCAACGTCCTGACTTTC. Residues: CASSPGGSGANVLTF.

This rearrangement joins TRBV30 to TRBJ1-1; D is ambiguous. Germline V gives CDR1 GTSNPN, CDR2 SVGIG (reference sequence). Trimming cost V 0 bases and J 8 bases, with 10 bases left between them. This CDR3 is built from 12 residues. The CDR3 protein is CAWSVRGMEAFF. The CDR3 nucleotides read TGTGCCTGGAGTGTACGAGGGATGGAAGCTTTCTTT. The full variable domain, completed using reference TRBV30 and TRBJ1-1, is SQTIHQWPATLVQPVGSPLSLECTVEGTSNPNLYWYRQAAGRGLQLLFYSVGIGQISSEVPQNLSASRPQDRQFILSSKKLLLSDSGFYLCAWSVRGMEAFFGQGTRLTVV.